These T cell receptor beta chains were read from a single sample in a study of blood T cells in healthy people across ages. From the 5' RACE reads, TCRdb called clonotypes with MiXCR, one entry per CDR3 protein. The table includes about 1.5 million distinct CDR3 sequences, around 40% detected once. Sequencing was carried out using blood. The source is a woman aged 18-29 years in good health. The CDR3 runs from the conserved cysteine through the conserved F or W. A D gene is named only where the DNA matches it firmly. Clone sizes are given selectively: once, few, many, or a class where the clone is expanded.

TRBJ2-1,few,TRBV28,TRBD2,CASSMGLAGANPYNEQFF,TGTGCCAGCAGCATGGGACTAGCGGGAGCAAACCCCTACAATGAGCAGTTCTTC
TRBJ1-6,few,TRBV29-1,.,CSARRAENSPLHF,TGCAGCGCCCGACGGGCCGAAAATTCACCCCTCCACTTT
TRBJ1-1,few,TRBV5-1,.,CASSLQSDNTEAFF,TGCGCCAGCAGCCTGCAGTCGGATAACACTGAAGCTTTCTTT
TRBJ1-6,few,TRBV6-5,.,CASSYGGNNSPLHF,TGTGCCAGCAGTTACGGGGGGAACAATTCACCCCTCCACTTT
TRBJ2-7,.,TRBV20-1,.,CSASFRGSSYEQYF,TGCAGTGCTAGTTTCAGGGGAAGCTCCTACGAGCAGTACTTC
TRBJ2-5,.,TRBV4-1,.,CASSQAGVKETQYF,TGCGCCAGCAGCCAAGCGGGGGTAAAAGAGACCCAGTACTTC
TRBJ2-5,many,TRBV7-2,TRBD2,CASSLESGLADNEQYF,TGTGCCAGCAGCTTAGAGTCGGGACTAGCGGACAATGAGCAGTACTTC
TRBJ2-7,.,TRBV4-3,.,CASSQDRTVSSYKQYF,TGCGCCAGCAGCCAAGACCGGACAGTTAGCTCCTACAAGCAGTACTTC
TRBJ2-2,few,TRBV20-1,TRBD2,CSARGGLAASLTGELFF,TGCAGTGCTAGAGGCGGACTAGCGGCAAGCCTCACCGGGGAGCTGTTTTTT
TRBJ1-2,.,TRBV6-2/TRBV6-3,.,CASSYGPHTGGYTF,TGTGCCAGCAGTTACGGACCACACACCGGGGGCTACACCTTC
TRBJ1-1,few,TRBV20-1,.,CSARTLLEAFF,TGCAGTGCTAGAACGTTACTTGAAGCTTTCTTT
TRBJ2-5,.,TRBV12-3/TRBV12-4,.,CAGSLGGAGNEQYF,TGTGCCGGCAGTTTAGGGGGGGCGGGGAATGAGCAGTACTTC
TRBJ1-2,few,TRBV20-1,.,CSAWDQGYGYTF,TGCAGTGCTTGGGATCAGGGATATGGCTACACCTTC
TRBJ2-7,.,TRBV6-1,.,CASSEALAGLVVGNEQYF,TGTGCCAGCAGTGAAGCGCTTGCAGGGTTAGTGGTGGGCAATGAGCAGTACTTC